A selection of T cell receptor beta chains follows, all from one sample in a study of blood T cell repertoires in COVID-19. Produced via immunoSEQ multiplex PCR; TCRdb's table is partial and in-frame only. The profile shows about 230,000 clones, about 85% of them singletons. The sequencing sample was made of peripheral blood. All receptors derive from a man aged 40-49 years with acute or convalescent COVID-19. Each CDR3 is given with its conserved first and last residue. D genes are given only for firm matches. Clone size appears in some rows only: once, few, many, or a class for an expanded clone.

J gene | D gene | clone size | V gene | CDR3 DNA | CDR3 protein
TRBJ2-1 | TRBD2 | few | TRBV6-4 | TGTGCCAGCAGTGAACTAGCGGGGCGATACAATGAGCAGTTCTTC | CASSELAGRYNEQFF
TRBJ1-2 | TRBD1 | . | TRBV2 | TGTGCCATTGGGACAGGGAAGATCAACTATGGCTACACCTTC | CAIGTGKINYGYTF
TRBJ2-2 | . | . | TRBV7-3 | TGTGCCAGCAGCCACTATCGCACCGGGGAGCTGTTTTTT | CASSHYRTGELFF
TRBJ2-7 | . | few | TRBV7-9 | TGTGCCAGCAGCCCCAGGGATACCTACGAGCAGTACTTC | CASSPRDTYEQYF
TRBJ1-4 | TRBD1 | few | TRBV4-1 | TGCGCCAGCAGCCAAGTAAGGGGACAGGGTAACGAAAAACTGTTTTTT | CASSQVRGQGNEKLFF
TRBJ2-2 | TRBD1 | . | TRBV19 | TGTGCCAGTAGTCCCTTCACTCGACAGGGACGAGGCGGGGAGCTGTTTTTT | CASSPFTRQGRGGELFF
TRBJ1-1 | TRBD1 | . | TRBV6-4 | TGTGCCAGCAGCATCTCAGGGGGGAACACTGAAGCTTTCTTT | CASSISGGNTEAFF
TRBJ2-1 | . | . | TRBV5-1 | TGCGCCAGCAGCTCACTAGCAACCTACAATGAGCAGTTCTTC | CASSSLATYNEQFF
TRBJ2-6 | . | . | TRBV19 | TGTGCCAGCAGGGTTTCTGGGGCCAACGTCCTGACTTTC | CASRVSGANVLTF
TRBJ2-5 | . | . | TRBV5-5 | TGTGCCAGCAGCTTGGAGCTTATTCAAGAGACCCAGTACTTC | CASSLELIQETQYF
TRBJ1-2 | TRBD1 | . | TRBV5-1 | TGCGCCAGCAGCCCCCCGGGACAGGGGGCTCTGAATGGCTACACCTTC | CASSPPGQGALNGYTF
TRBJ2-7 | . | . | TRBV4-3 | TGCGCCAGCAGCCAAGTTACAGGGACCTACGAGCAGTACTTC | CASSQVTGTYEQYF
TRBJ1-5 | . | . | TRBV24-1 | TGTGCCACCAGTGATTTCCAGAATTATAGCAATCAGCCCCAGCATTTT | CATSDFQNYSNQPQHF
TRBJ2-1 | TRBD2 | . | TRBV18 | TGTGCCAGCTCACGAGCCCCTATAGCGGGGGGCTCCTACAATGAGCAGTTCTTC | CASSRAPIAGGSYNEQFF
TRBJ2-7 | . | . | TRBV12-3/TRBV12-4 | TGTGCCAGCGCGATCCGACTCTACGAGCAGTACTTC | CASAIRLYEQYF
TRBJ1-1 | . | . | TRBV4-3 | TGCGCCAGCAGCCAAGATAGTACCCCCATGAACACTGAAGCTTTCTTT | CASSQDSTPMNTEAFF
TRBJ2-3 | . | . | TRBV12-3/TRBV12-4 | TGTGCCAGCAGACCTGGAGGAACAGATACGCAGTATTTT | CASRPGGTDTQYF
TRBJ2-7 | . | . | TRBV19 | TGTGCCAGTAGTCGTCCCGGGACAAGTTACGAGCAGTACTTC | CASSRPGTSYEQYF
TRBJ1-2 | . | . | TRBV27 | TGTGCCAGCAGTTCCCCAAGCCTTGGACAGTTTTATGGCTACACCTTC | CASSSPSLGQFYGYTF
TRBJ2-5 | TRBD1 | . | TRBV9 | TGTGCCAGCAGCGTTGACAGGGTGGGAAAGACCCAGTACTTC | CASSVDRVGKTQYF
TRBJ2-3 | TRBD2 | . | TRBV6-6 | TGTGCCAGCAGGGGACTAGCGGGGGCCACAGATACGCAGTATTTT | CASRGLAGATDTQYF
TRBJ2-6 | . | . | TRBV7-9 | TGTGCCAGCACTCTTAACTCTGGGGCCAACGTCCTGACTTTC | CASTLNSGANVLTF
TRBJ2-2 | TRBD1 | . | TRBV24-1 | TGTGCCACCCGTGGGACAGGGGCCTACACCGGGGAGCTGTTTTTT | CATRGTGAYTGELFF
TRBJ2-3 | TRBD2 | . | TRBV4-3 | TGCGCCAGCAGCCTTCGGCGGGGGGTCTCGCAGTATTTT | CASSLRRGVSQYF
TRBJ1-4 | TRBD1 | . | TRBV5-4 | TGTGCCAGCAGCTTGGGTGGGGACAGTGGTGAAAAACTGTTTTTT | CASSLGGDSGEKLFF
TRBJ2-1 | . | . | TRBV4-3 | TGCGCCAGCAGCCAAGAGGCGGTTAGGGGCAATGAGCAGTTCTTC | CASSQEAVRGNEQFF
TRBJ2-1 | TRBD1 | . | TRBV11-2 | TGTGCCAGCAGCTTAGATGTGGCAGGGGGAACCAATGAGCAGTTCTTC | CASSLDVAGGTNEQFF
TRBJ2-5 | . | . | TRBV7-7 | TGTGCTAGCAGCCCGGGACTCGAGGGGACCCAGTACTTC | CASSPGLEGTQYF
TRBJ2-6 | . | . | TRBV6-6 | TGTGCCAGCACATACGAGGGAACCGGGGCCAACGTCCTGACTTTC | CASTYEGTGANVLTF
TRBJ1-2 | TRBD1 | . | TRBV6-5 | TGTGCCAGCAGTTACTCCCCGGGACAGGGGAACTATGGCTACACCTTC | CASSYSPGQGNYGYTF
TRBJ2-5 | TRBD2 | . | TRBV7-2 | TGTGCCAGCAGCTGGGTGAGGGGACTAGGAGGAGAGACCCAGTACTTC | CASSWVRGLGGETQYF
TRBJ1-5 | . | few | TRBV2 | TGTGCCAGCAGTCAGGGTTATCAGCCCCAGCATTTT | CASSQGYQPQHF
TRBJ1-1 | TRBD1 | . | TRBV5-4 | TGTGCCAGCAGTAAGACAGGGGCCATCCCCGAAGCTTTCTTT | CASSKTGAIPEAFF
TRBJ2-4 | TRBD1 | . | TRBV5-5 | TGTGCCAGCAGCTTCGGGACAGGGGAGCCCAAAAACATTCAGTACTTC | CASSFGTGEPKNIQYF
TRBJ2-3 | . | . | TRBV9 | TGTGCCAGCAGCGTAATTCCGGGGTCAGATACGCAGTATTTT | CASSVIPGSDTQYF
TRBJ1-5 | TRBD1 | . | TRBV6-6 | TGTGCCAGCAGTTCCAGGACAGGGGATAGCAATCAGCCCCAGCATTTT | CASSSRTGDSNQPQHF
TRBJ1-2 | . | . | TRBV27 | TGTGCCAGCAGCCCTACAGGGCGCGGCTACACCTTC | CASSPTGRGYTF
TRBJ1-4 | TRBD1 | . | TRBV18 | TGTGCCAGCTCACCTCCAGGGACAGCTAATGAAAAACTGTTTTTT | CASSPPGTANEKLFF
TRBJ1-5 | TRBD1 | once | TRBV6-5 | TGTGCCAGCACGGACAGGGGTAATCAGCCCCAGCATTTT | CASTDRGNQPQHF
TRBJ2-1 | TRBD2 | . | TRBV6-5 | TGTGCCAGCAGTTACGACGGGGGGGCTTACAATGAGCAGTTCTTC | CASSYDGGAYNEQFF
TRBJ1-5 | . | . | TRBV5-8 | TGTGCCAGCAGCTTCGAACAGGTCAGCAATCAGCCCCAGCATTTT | CASSFEQVSNQPQHF
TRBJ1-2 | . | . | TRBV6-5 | TGTGCCAGCAGGGGGGGGGTGCAGGGCTATGGCTACACCTTC | CASRGGVQGYGYTF
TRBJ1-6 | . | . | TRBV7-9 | TGTGCCAGCAGCGCCGGGGGTGTAAATTCACCCCTCCACTTT | CASSAGGVNSPLHF
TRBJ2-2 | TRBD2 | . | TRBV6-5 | TGTGCCAGCAGGTCCGGGGGGTATAACACCGGGGAGCTGTTTTTT | CASRSGGYNTGELFF
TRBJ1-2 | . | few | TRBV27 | TGTGCCAGCAGTTTACGAGCAGGGGTTGGCTACACCTTC | CASSLRAGVGYTF
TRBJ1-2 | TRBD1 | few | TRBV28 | TGTGCCAGCAGTCTTACAGGGGGAAACTATGGCTACACCTTC | CASSLTGGNYGYTF
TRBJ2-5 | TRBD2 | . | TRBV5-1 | TGCGCCAGCAGCCGGACCGCGGGGGGGGAGACCCAGTACTTC | CASSRTAGGETQYF
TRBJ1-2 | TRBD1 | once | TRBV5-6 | TGTGCCAGCAGCCTTGGGACAGCTGTAATTAACTATGGCTACACCTTC | CASSLGTAVINYGYTF
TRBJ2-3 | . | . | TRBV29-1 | TGCAGCGTTTCCCACAGGGGCGCGGGGTCAGGCCGCACAGATACGCAGTATTTT | CSVSHRGAGSGRTDTQYF
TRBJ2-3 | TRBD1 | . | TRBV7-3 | TGTGCCAGCAGCCCGACAGGGTACAGTCGCACAGATACGCAGTATTTT | CASSPTGYSRTDTQYF
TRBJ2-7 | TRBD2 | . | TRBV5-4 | TGTGCCAGCAGCTTGGGGACTAGCGGGCCCTCCTACGAGCAGTACTTC | CASSLGTSGPSYEQYF
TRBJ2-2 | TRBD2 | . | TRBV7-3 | TGTGCCAGCAGGGAGACGGGGGGGAACACCGGGGAGCTGTTTTTT | CASRETGGNTGELFF
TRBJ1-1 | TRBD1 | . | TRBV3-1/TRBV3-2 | TGTGCCAGCAGCCAGGGGACAGAGCCTTTCTTT | CASSQGTEPFF
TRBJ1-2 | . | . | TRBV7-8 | TGTGCCAGCAGCTCAGGGATGCACTATGGCTACACCTTC | CASSSGMHYGYTF
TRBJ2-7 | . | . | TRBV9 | TGTGCCAGCAGCGTACAGGGGAGCTCCTACGAGCAGTACTTC | CASSVQGSSYEQYF
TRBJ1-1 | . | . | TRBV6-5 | TGTGCCAGCAGTCCCCAGAACACTGAAGCTTTCTTT | CASSPQNTEAFF
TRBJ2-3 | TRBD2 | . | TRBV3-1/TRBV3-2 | TGTACCAGCAGCCAAGCGGGGGGGGTTGGTACGCAGTATTTT | CTSSQAGGVGTQYF
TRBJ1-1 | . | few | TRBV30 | TGTGCCTGGAGTGTAGTTCGCCGGGGGGGCACTGAAGCTTTCTTT | CAWSVVRRGGTEAFF
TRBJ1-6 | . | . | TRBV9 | TGTGCCAGCAGCGTAGTCCCCACTCCCGGTTGGCAGGGTGGAAATTCACCCCTCCACTTT | CASSVVPTPGWQGGNSPLHF
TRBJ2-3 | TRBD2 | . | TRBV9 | TGTGCCAGCAGGCTAGCGGGGGGCCCCCCAGATACGCAGTATTTT | CASRLAGGPPDTQYF